A selection of T cell receptor beta chains follows, all from one sample in a study of cytomegalovirus exposure and HLA in healthy donors. TCRdb's copy holds only in-frame clones and misses some; the assay was immunoSEQ multiplex PCR. The sample lists some 150,000 clones, nearly 85% occurring once. Sequenced: PBMCs. The receptors here all came from a male donor in good health and CMV-seronegative. The CDR3 runs from the conserved cysteine through the conserved F or W. The D gene is left open where the match is weak. For some rows the clone size is stated as once, few or many, or as a class when expanded; others skip it.

TRBV7-8	TRBJ1-3	once	14	TRBD1	TGTGCCAGCAGCTTCCAAGACAGGGGTGACACCATATATTTT	CASSFQDRGDTIYF
TRBV5-6	TRBJ2-3	once	16	NA	TGTGCCAGCACCCCATCGGGGCGGGGCTCCACAGATACGCAGTATTTT	CASTPSGRGSTDTQYF
TRBV27	TRBJ1-2	NA	15	TRBD1	TGTGCCAGCAGTCCCGGGACAGGGGGCGACTATGGCTACACCTTC	CASSPGTGGDYGYTF
TRBV7-8	TRBJ1-1	NA	13	NA	TGTGCCGTAGCGGCCGGGTTCGGGACTGAAGCTTTCTTT	CAVAAGFGTEAFF
TRBV28	TRBJ1-2	NA	14	TRBD1	TGTGCCAGCAGTTTACCAAACAGGGGAAATGGCTACACCTTC	CASSLPNRGNGYTF
TRBV7-2	TRBJ2-7	NA	13	TRBD2	TGTGCCAGCACCTTTAGCGGGAGCAGCGAGCAGTACTTC	CASTFSGSSEQYF
TRBV5-1	TRBJ1-2	NA	14	NA	TGCGCCAGCAGCTTCCTGGGGGGGATCTATGGCTACACCTTC	CASSFLGGIYGYTF
TRBV29-1	TRBJ2-7	NA	12	NA	TGCAGCGTTGAAGCGGAAAACTACGAGCAGTACTTC	CSVEAENYEQYF
TRBV21-1	TRBJ2-7	once	15	NA	TGTGCCAGCAGCAAAGGAGGGCAGGGGGCGTACGAGCAGTACTTC	CASSKGGQGAYEQYF
TRBV20-1	TRBJ1-1	NA	10	NA	TGCAGTGCTAGAGACAGGGAAGCTTTCTTT	CSARDREAFF